The sequence of this TCR beta chain was determined in a study of a mutant IDH1 vaccine in newly diagnosed glioma. At the level of the study: Patients, over weeks 1, 3, 5, 7, 11, 15, 19 and 23, received a total of eight vaccinations. Vaccination was launched 4-6 weeks after radiotherapy alone, or with temozolomide cycles.

Concerning this clone itself: The target antigen is unknown.

Germline CDR1 reads MNHEY; CDR2 reads SVGAGI. The V gene lost 0 bases and the J gene lost 3 bases, with 5 bases spanning the gap. The CDR3 has 13 amino acids. As for time point: week 11, during vaccination. Every single dose of the vaccine, 300 ug of mutant IDH1 20-mer peptide, came with topical imiquimod. The table came from immunoSEQ multiplex PCR; TCRdb's copy has only in-frame clones and leaves some out. The table has fewer than 35,000 clones, almost 90% seen once; the top ten hold roughly 20%. The sequence was obtained from a man in his late teens or twenties with glioma. The J gene is TRBJ1-2, the V gene TRBV6-5; D gene unclear. This specimen consisted of PBMCs, obtained from a glioma patient whose treatment included an IDH1 peptide vaccine. CDR3 in DNA: TGTGCCAGCAGTTACTCGGCCGACTATGGCTACACCTTC. Translated: CASSYSADYGYTF.